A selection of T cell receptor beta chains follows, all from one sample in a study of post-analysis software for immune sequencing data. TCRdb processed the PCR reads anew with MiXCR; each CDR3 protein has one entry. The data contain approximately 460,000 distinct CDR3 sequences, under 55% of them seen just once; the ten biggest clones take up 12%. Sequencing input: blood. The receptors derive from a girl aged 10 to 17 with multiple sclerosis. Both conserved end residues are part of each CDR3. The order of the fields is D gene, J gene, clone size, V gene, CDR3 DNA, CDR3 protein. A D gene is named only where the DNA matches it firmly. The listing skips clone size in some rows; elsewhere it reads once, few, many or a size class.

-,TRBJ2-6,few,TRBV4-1,TGCGCCAGCAGCCAAGATCGGGAAGGCAGGGCTGGGGCCAACGTCCTGACTTTC,CASSQDREGRAGANVLTF
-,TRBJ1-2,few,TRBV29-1,TGCAGCGACGAACAGGGCTGGTATGGCTACACCTTC,CSDEQGWYGYTF
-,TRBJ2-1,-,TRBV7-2,TGTGCCAGCAGCGGACAAAACGACGTGAGCTCCTACAATGAGCAGTTCTTC,CASSGQNDVSSYNEQFF
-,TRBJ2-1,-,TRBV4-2,TGTGCCAGCAGCCAAGGGCAGTCCCCCGTCTCCTACAATGAGCAGTTCTTC,CASSQGQSPVSYNEQFF
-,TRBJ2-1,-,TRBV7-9,TGTGCCAGCAGCGAAGCCGGTTACAATGAGCAGTTCTTC,CASSEAGYNEQFF
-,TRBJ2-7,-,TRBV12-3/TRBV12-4,TGTGCCAGCACTCCAACCCGGGCTTCCTACGAGCAGTACTTC,CASTPTRASYEQYF
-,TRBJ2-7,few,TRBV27,TGTGCCAGCAGGCACCCCAGGGCGTACGAGCAGTACTTC,CASRHPRAYEQYF
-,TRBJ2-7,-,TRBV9,TGTGCCAGCAGCGTGGTTGGAGGTGGGGGCTACGAGCAGTACTTC,CASSVVGGGGYEQYF
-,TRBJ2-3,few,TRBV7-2,TGTGCCAGCAGCTTAGAACGAGGGTATACGCAGTATTTT,CASSLERGYTQYF
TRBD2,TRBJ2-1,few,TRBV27,TGTGCCAGCTTTAGCGGGACCTTGGGCGGGGAGCAGTTCTTC,CASFSGTLGGEQFF
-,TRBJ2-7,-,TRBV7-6,TGTGCCAGCAGCTTTGGGAACAGCGTCTACGAGCAGTACTTC,CASSFGNSVYEQYF
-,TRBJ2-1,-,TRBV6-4,TGTGCCTGCAGTGCCGAACAAACTAGTTCTGACTACAATGAGCAGTTCTTC,CACSAEQTSSDYNEQFF
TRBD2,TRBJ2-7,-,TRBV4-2,TGTGCCAGCAGCCAGGGTGGGACTAGCGGGAGCGTTCGCGAGCAGTACTTC,CASSQGGTSGSVREQYF
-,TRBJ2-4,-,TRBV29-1,TGCAGCGTTGAAGAGGGGAACATTCAGTACTTC,CSVEEGNIQYF
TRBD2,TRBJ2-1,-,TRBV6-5,TGTGCCAGCAGTTACTCGCCTAGCGGGAACTCCTACAATGAGCAGTTCTTC,CASSYSPSGNSYNEQFF
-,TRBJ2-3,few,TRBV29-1,TGCAGCGTTGAAGATCGGGTCGAGAGAAGCACAGATACGCAGTATTTT,CSVEDRVERSTDTQYF
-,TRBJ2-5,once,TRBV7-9,TGTGCCAGCAGCTTAGACACGACCCAAGAGACCCAGTACTTC,CASSLDTTQETQYF
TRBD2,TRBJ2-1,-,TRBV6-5,TGTGCCAGCAGAGCGGGAGCTAATAATGAGCAGTTCTTC,CASRAGANNEQFF
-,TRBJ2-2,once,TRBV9,TGTGCCAGCAGCGTAGACAGGGTTGCCGGGGAGCTGTTTTTT,CASSVDRVAGELFF
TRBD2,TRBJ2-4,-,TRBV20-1,TGCAGTGCCGGCGGTGCTAGCGGGAGGGCCAACATTCAGTACTTC,CSAGGASGRANIQYF
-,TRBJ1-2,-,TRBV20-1,TGCAGTGCTAGAATGTCGACGGGACACCTATACTATGGCTACACCTTC,CSARMSTGHLYYGYTF
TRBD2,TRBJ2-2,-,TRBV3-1,TGTGCCGGCAGCCGAGGCGGGGGCACCGGGGAGCTGTTTTTT,CAGSRGGGTGELFF
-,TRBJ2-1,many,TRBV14,TGTGCCAGAGTGGGTGAGCAGTTCTTC,CARVGEQFF
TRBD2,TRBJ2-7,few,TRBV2,TGTGCCAGCAGTGGCCGGACTAGCGGGAGTGGCGAGCAGTACTTC,CASSGRTSGSGEQYF
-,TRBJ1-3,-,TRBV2,TGTGCCAGCAGCTTACTGACAGGAACTGGAAACACCATATATTTT,CASSLLTGTGNTIYF
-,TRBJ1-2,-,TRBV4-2,TGTGCCAGCAGCCAAGAAGACAGAACCAATGGCTACACCTTC,CASSQEDRTNGYTF
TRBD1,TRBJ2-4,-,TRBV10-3,TGTGCCATCAGTGAGCCAGGACAGGGGGCTAACATTCAGTACTTC,CAISEPGQGANIQYF
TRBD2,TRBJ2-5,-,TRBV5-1,TGCGCCAGCAGCTTGGCTGGAGTAGCGGGAGGACAAGAGACCCAGTACTTC,CASSLAGVAGGQETQYF
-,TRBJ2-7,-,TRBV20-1,TGCAGTGCTAATGGGGGGAGCCGCTCCTACGAGCAGTACTTC,CSANGGSRSYEQYF
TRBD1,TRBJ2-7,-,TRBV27,TGTGCCAGCAGTCCGGACGGGACAGGAGGCTACGAGCAGTACTTC,CASSPDGTGGYEQYF
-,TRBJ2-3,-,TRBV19,TGTGCCAGGAGTTCCTCAACAGGGAACACGCAGTATTTT,CARSSSTGNTQYF
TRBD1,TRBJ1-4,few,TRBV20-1,TGCAGTGCTCGACAGGGAGGGAAAGAAAAACTGTTTTTT,CSARQGGKEKLFF
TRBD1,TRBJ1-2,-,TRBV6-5,TGTGCCAGCACCTCCACAGGGGGCGGGAGTGGCTACACCTTC,CASTSTGGGSGYTF
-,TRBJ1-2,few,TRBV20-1,TGCAGTGCTAGACCACAGGAGACTGCTAACTATGGCTACACCTTC,CSARPQETANYGYTF
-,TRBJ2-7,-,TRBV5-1,TGCGCCAGCAGCTTAACTGGGGACCGCTCCTACGAGCAGTACTTC,CASSLTGDRSYEQYF
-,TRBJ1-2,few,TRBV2,TGTGCCAGCAGTGAAGGGCAGCTTGCTAACTATGGCTACACCTTC,CASSEGQLANYGYTF
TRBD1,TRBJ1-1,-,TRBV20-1,TGCAGTGCTAGAGATACGGCAGGGGGCACTGAAGCTTTCTTT,CSARDTAGGTEAFF
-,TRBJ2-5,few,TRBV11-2,TGTGCCAGCAGCCCAATTTTGGGCCCCCAGTACTTC,CASSPILGPQYF
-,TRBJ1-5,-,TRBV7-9,TGTGCCAGCAGCCCACTGACCGGGGGAGGTAGCAATCAGCCCCAGCATTTT,CASSPLTGGGSNQPQHF